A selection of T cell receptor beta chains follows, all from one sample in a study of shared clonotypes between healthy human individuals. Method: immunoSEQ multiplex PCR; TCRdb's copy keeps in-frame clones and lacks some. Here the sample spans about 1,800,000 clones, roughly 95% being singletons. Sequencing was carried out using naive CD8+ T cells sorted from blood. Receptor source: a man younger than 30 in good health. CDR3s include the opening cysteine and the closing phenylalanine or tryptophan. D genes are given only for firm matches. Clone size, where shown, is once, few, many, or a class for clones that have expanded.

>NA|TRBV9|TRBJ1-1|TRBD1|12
CASSSWDRAAFF
TGTGCCAGCAGCTCCTGGGACAGGGCTGCTTTCTTT
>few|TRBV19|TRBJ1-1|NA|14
CASSGVSAGTEAFF
TGTGCCAGTAGTGGAGTATCGGCCGGCACTGAAGCTTTCTTT
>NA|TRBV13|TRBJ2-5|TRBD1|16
CASSGQGTGVSETQYF
TGTGCCAGCAGCGGACAAGGGACAGGGGTTTCGGAGACCCAGTACTTC
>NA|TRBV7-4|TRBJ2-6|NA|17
CASTGAGACSGANVLTF
TGTGCCAGCACCGGAGCAGGCGCTTGCTCTGGGGCCAACGTCCTGACTTTC
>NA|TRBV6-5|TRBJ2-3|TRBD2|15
CASSAGTSFTDTQYF
TGTGCCAGCAGTGCCGGGACTAGTTTTACAGATACGCAGTATTTT
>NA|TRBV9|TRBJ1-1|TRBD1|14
CASSAMDRDTEAFF
TGTGCCAGCAGCGCGATGGACAGGGACACTGAAGCTTTCTTT
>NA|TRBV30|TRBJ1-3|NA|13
CAWAQDSGNTIYF
TGTGCCTGGGCACAGGACTCTGGAAACACCATATATTTT
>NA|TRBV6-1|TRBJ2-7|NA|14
CASSEKDGAYEQYF
TGTGCCAGCAGTGAAAAGGACGGAGCCTACGAGCAGTACTTC
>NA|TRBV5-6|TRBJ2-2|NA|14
CASSFVGEAGELFF
TGTGCCAGCAGCTTTGTAGGGGAAGCCGGGGAGCTGTTTTTT
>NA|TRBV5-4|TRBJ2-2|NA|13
CASTLHSTGELFF
TGTGCCAGCACCCTACACAGCACCGGGGAGCTGTTTTTT
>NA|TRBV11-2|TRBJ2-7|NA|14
CASSLGWGNYEQYF
TGTGCCAGCAGCTTGGGGTGGGGTAACTACGAGCAGTACTTC
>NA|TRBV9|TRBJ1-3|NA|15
CASSADGYSGNTIYF
TGTGCCAGCAGCGCAGACGGGTACTCTGGAAACACCATATATTTT
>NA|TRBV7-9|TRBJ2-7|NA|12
CASFGRSYEQYF
TGTGCCAGCTTCGGACGCTCCTACGAGCAGTACTTC
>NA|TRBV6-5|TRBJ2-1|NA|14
CASIESSSYNEQFF
TGTGCCAGCATCGAGAGTAGCTCCTACAATGAGCAGTTCTTC
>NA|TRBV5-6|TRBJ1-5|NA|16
CASSSSLGEGNQPQHF
TGTGCCAGCAGTTCCTCCCTTGGTGAGGGCAATCAGCCCCAGCATTTT
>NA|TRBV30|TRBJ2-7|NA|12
CAWSAGWEEQYF
TGTGCCTGGAGCGCCGGGTGGGAAGAGCAGTACTTC
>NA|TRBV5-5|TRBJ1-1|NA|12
CASSFWGAEAFF
TGTGCCAGCAGCTTTTGGGGGGCTGAAGCTTTCTTT
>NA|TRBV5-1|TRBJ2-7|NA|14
CASSLATGYYEQYF
TGCGCCAGCAGCTTGGCCACGGGGTACTACGAGCAGTACTTC
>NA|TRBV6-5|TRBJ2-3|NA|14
CASRDFQRADTQYF
TGTGCCAGCAGAGACTTCCAGAGGGCAGATACGCAGTATTTT
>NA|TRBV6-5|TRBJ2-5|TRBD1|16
CASSYHWDRGQETQYF
TGTGCCAGCAGTTATCACTGGGACAGGGGGCAAGAGACCCAGTACTTC
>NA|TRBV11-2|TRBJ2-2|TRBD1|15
CASTAGTGGLGELFF
TGTGCCAGCACCGCCGGGACAGGGGGCCTCGGGGAGCTGTTTTTT
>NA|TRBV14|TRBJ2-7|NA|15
CASSHYHPSSYEQYF
TGTGCCAGCAGCCACTACCACCCGAGCTCCTACGAGCAGTACTTC
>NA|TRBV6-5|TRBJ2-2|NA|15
CASSIRDGNTGELFF
TGTGCCAGCAGCATCCGGGACGGGAACACCGGGGAGCTGTTTTTT
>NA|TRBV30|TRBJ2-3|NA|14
CAWSQATPTDTQYF
TGTGCCTGGAGCCAAGCCACCCCCACAGATACGCAGTATTTT
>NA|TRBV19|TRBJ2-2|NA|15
CASSGTTLLPGELFF
TGTGCCAGTAGTGGCACTACCCTGTTGCCCGGGGAGCTGTTTTTT
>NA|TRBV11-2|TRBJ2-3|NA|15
CASSLAHGGTDTQYF
TGTGCCAGCAGCTTGGCCCACGGTGGCACAGATACGCAGTATTTT
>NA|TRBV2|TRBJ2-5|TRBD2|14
CASNSGGNQETQYF
TGTGCCAGTAATAGCGGGGGGAACCAAGAGACCCAGTACTTC
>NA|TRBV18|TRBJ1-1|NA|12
CASSPPNTEAFF
TGTGCCAGCTCACCACCGAACACTGAAGCTTTCTTT
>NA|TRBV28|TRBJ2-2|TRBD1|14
CASSSGQSTGELFF
TGTGCCAGCAGTTCGGGACAGAGCACCGGGGAGCTGTTTTTT
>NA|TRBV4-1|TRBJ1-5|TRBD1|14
CASSFDRDIQPQHF
TGCGCCAGCAGCTTCGACAGGGATATTCAGCCCCAGCATTTT
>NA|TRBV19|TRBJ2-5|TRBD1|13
CASSIDRGETQYF
TGTGCCAGTAGTATCGACAGGGGCGAGACCCAGTACTTC
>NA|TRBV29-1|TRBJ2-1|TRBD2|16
CSVEARRLAGGPEQFF
TGCAGCGTTGAGGCGCGGCGGCTAGCGGGAGGGCCAGAACAGTTCTTC
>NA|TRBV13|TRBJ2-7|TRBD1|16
CASSPVGTGGTYEQYF
TGTGCCAGCAGCCCAGTTGGGACAGGGGGAACCTACGAGCAGTACTTC
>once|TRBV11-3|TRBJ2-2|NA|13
CASSLEYPGELFF
TGTGCCAGCAGCTTAGAATATCCCGGGGAGCTGTTTTTT
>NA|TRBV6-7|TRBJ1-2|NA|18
CASSYERGRRSSNYGYTF
TGTGCCAGCAGTTACGAAAGGGGCCGACGTTCCTCTAACTATGGCTACACCTTC
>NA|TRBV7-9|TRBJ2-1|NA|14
CASSMTSSYNEQFF
TGTGCCAGCTCGATGACTAGCTCCTACAATGAGCAGTTCTTC
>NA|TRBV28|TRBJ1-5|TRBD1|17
CASSSLWGDRANQPQHF
TGTGCCAGCAGTTCCCTTTGGGGGGACAGGGCCAATCAGCCCCAGCATTTT
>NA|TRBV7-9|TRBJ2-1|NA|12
CASSLGYNEQFF
TGTGCCAGCAGCTTGGGGTACAATGAGCAGTTCTTC
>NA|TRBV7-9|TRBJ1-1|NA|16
CASSPPRGQVNTEAFF
TGTGCCAGCAGCCCCCCCCGGGGGCAAGTGAACACTGAAGCTTTCTTT
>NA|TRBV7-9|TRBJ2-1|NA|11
CASSLGPEQFF
TGTGCCAGCAGCTTAGGCCCCGAGCAGTTCTTC
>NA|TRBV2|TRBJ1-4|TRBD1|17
CASSVGLWTGGKEKLFF
TGTGCCAGCAGTGTTGGGCTCTGGACAGGGGGTAAAGAAAAACTGTTTTTT